This is a list of T cell receptor beta chains from one sample in a study of blood T cell repertoires in COVID-19. Libraries were prepared by immunoSEQ multiplex PCR; TCRdb keeps only in-frame clonotypes and omits some of them. The repertoire has roughly 290,000 clones, 90% of them found once; the top ten carry approximately 1.5%. The sample was PBMCs or T cells enriched from blood (not recorded which). Receptors were obtained from a young woman with acute COVID-19. The CDR3 runs from the conserved cysteine through the conserved F or W. A D gene is named only where the DNA matches it firmly. Some rows have no size entry. The others give once, few or many, or a class for an expanded clone.

v_call	clone_size	cdr3_length	d_call	j_call	cdr3_aa	cdr3_nt
TRBV7-8	NA	15	TRBD1	TRBJ1-6	CASVAGQGFGSPLHF	TGTGCCAGCGTTGCGGGACAGGGTTTCGGTTCACCCCTCCACTTT
TRBV7-9	NA	13	NA	TRBJ2-7	CASSPGLPYEQYF	TGTGCCAGCAGCCCCGGACTTCCCTACGAGCAGTACTTC
TRBV19	once	13	NA	TRBJ2-7	CASSTNWRGEQYF	TGTGCCAGTAGTACCAATTGGCGGGGCGAGCAGTACTTC
TRBV2	NA	13	NA	TRBJ2-5	CASSANNQETQYF	TGTGCCAGCAGTGCGAACAACCAAGAGACCCAGTACTTC
TRBV6-2/TRBV6-3	NA	17	TRBD1	TRBJ2-1	CASSYAQGASVRNEQFF	TGTGCCAGCAGTTACGCCCAGGGGGCCTCGGTCCGAAATGAGCAGTTCTTC
TRBV7-2	NA	13	NA	TRBJ1-2	CASSLSTAYGYTF	TGTGCCAGCAGCTTATCGACAGCGTATGGCTACACCTTC
TRBV9	NA	14	NA	TRBJ2-7	CASSPGQSSYEQYF	TGTGCCAGCAGTCCCGGACAGAGCTCCTACGAGCAGTACTTC
TRBV30	NA	13	TRBD1	TRBJ2-5	CAWSVQGAETQYF	TGTGCCTGGAGTGTACAGGGGGCAGAGACCCAGTACTTC
TRBV28	NA	13	NA	TRBJ1-2	CASSLLQDYGYTF	TGTGCCAGCAGTTTATTACAGGACTATGGCTACACCTTC
TRBV7-2	NA	17	TRBD2	TRBJ2-1	CASTTLLGGRSGNEQFF	TGTGCCAGCACTACTTTGCTGGGCGGGAGATCGGGCAATGAGCAGTTCTTC
TRBV30	NA	12	TRBD2	TRBJ2-1	CAWSGGSNEQFF	TGTGCCTGGTCGGGGGGTTCCAATGAGCAGTTCTTC
TRBV5-4	NA	16	TRBD1	TRBJ2-2	CASSLADRASTGELFF	TGTGCCAGCAGCTTGGCCGACAGGGCGAGCACCGGGGAGCTGTTTTTT
TRBV5-1	NA	15	NA	TRBJ1-1	CASSPSHAGGTEAFF	TGCGCCAGCAGCCCCTCCCACGCGGGCGGCACTGAAGCTTTCTTT
TRBV24-1	NA	14	TRBD1	TRBJ2-3	CATSEGGGTDTQYF	TGTGCCACCAGTGAAGGGGGCGGCACAGATACGCAGTATTTT
TRBV5-1	NA	19	TRBD2	TRBJ2-2	CASSLGAGSSGVNTGELFF	TGCGCCAGCAGCTTGGGTGCTGGCTCGAGCGGGGTAAACACCGGGGAGCTGTTTTTT
TRBV10-3	NA	16	TRBD1	TRBJ2-5	CAISEADREVEETQYF	TGTGCCATCAGTGAGGCGGACAGGGAGGTTGAAGAGACCCAGTACTTC
TRBV5-1	NA	16	NA	TRBJ2-2	CASSSRVFGNTGELFF	TGCGCCAGCAGCTCCAGGGTGTTCGGGAACACCGGGGAGCTGTTTTTT
TRBV29-1	NA	14	TRBD1	TRBJ1-1	CSVSNRGRNTEAFF	TGCAGCGTTTCAAACAGGGGTAGGAACACTGAAGCTTTCTTT
TRBV27	NA	14	TRBD1	TRBJ2-7	CASSPRDSVEEQYF	TGTGCCAGCAGTCCCCGGGACAGTGTCGAGGAGCAGTACTTC
TRBV20-1	NA	11	NA	TRBJ2-7	CSATGDHEQYF	TGCAGTGCTACAGGGGACCACGAGCAGTACTTC
TRBV6-5	NA	15	TRBD2	TRBJ2-1	CASSPGTRGYNEQFF	TGTGCCAGCAGTCCCGGGACTAGGGGCTACAATGAGCAGTTCTTC
TRBV7-2	NA	16	TRBD1	TRBJ1-6	CASRGQGGTYNSPLHF	TGTGCCAGCAGGGGACAGGGCGGGACCTATAATTCACCCCTCCACTTT
TRBV7-9	NA	15	TRBD1	TRBJ2-7	CASSLHHTTGNEQYF	TGTGCCAGCAGCTTACACCACACGACAGGGAACGAGCAGTACTTC
TRBV7-8	NA	15	TRBD1	TRBJ1-4	CASRPTGGGDEKLFF	TGTGCCAGCAGGCCTACAGGGGGGGGTGATGAAAAACTGTTTTTT
TRBV4-2	NA	18	TRBD2	TRBJ2-3	CASSQEAPGLVATDTQYF	TGTGCCAGCAGCCAAGAAGCCCCGGGACTAGTGGCCACAGATACGCAGTATTTT
TRBV7-2	NA	15	NA	TRBJ1-4	CASSSREGRIEKLFF	TGTGCCAGCAGCTCCCGAGAGGGGAGGATTGAAAAACTGTTTTTT
TRBV15	NA	18	NA	TRBJ1-2	CATSGGPPKTGSNYGYTF	TGTGCCACCAGCGGGGGCCCCCCGAAGACAGGATCGAACTATGGCTACACCTTC
TRBV3-1/TRBV3-2	NA	16	TRBD1	TRBJ2-3	CASSLRDRGRTDTQYF	TGTGCCAGCAGCCTCCGGGACAGGGGGCGCACAGATACGCAGTATTTT
TRBV19	NA	15	NA	TRBJ2-5	CASSSRALVGETQYF	TGTGCCAGTAGTTCCCGTGCCCTAGTGGGTGAGACCCAGTACTTC
TRBV7-8	NA	15	TRBD2	TRBJ2-7	CASRALALGSYEQYF	TGTGCCAGCAGAGCACTAGCGCTGGGCTCCTACGAGCAGTACTTC
TRBV3-1/TRBV3-2	NA	15	NA	TRBJ2-2	CASSQFQAGSGELFF	TGTGCCAGCAGCCAATTCCAGGCGGGATCCGGGGAGCTGTTTTTT
TRBV18	NA	19	TRBD2	TRBJ2-3	CASSPTIPTSGASTDTQYF	TGTGCCAGCTCACCGACAATACCGACTAGCGGCGCCAGCACAGATACGCAGTATTTT
TRBV7-6	NA	16	TRBD1	TRBJ2-7	CASSSRFGTGAYEQYF	TGTGCCAGCAGCTCAAGATTTGGGACAGGGGCCTACGAGCAGTACTTC
TRBV11-2	NA	14	NA	TRBJ1-4	CASSLGAFTEKLFF	TGTGCCAGCAGCTTAGGGGCGTTCACTGAAAAACTGTTTTTT
TRBV5-5	NA	15	NA	TRBJ1-5	CASSFFSQSNQPQHF	TGTGCCAGCAGCTTTTTCTCACAGAGCAATCAGCCCCAGCATTTT
TRBV19	once	13	NA	TRBJ2-7	CASSIKLSYEQYF	TGTGCCAGTAGTATTAAACTATCCTACGAGCAGTACTTC
TRBV2	NA	14	NA	TRBJ2-7	CASSDSGRINEQYF	TGTGCCAGCAGTGATTCGGGGAGGATCAACGAGCAGTACTTC
TRBV29-1	once	13	NA	TRBJ2-7	CSVEGGQRNKQYF	TGCAGCGTTGAAGGCGGACAGCGGAACAAGCAGTACTTC
TRBV3-1/TRBV3-2	NA	12	TRBD1	TRBJ1-1	CASSHRGTEAFF	TGTGCCAGCAGCCACAGGGGGACTGAAGCTTTCTTT
TRBV11-2	NA	16	TRBD1	TRBJ1-1	CASSFPQGQLNTEAFF	TGTGCCAGCAGCTTTCCCCAGGGACAGTTGAACACTGAAGCTTTCTTT
TRBV19	NA	17	NA	TRBJ1-1	CASSIFSREGADTEAFF	TGTGCCAGTAGTATATTCTCCCGGGAGGGAGCGGACACTGAAGCTTTCTTT
TRBV5-6	NA	16	NA	TRBJ1-2	CASSWGPRAGDYGYTF	TGTGCCAGCAGCTGGGGACCAAGGGCAGGGGATTATGGCTACACCTTC
TRBV27	NA	17	TRBD2	TRBJ2-1	CASRAGTSGISYNEQFF	TGTGCCAGCCGAGCGGGGACTAGCGGGATTTCCTACAATGAGCAGTTCTTC